The 15 T cell receptor beta chains below were found in one sample sequenced in a study of blood T cell repertoires in COVID-19. The repertoire was sequenced with immunoSEQ multiplex PCR; TCRdb's copy has only in-frame clones and lacks some. The table has about 75,000 clones, roughly 88% seen once; the top ten hold around 22%. The source material was peripheral blood. Every receptor here comes from a woman between 50 and 59 years old with acute or convalescent COVID-19.

The rearrangement links TRBV7-9 to TRBJ1-1; TRBD1 agrees at 7 bases. V lost 5 bases and J lost 2; bases outside the gene matches: 8. CDR3 length: 15 residues. Germline CDR1 SEHNR, CDR2 FQNEAQ (reference sequence). CDR3 sequence (DNA): TGTGCCAGCAGCGATTGGGACAGCTCTAACACTGAAGCTTTCTTT. This codes for CASSDWDSSNTEAFF.

This clone has just a few counts. The V call is TRBV2, the J call TRBJ1-2, with D possibly matching TRBD1 (5 bases). With 4 bases removed from V and 8 bases from J, the gap between germline ends came to 20 bases. The germline CDR1 and CDR2 sequences are SNHLY and FYNNEI. This CDR3 is 15 amino acids long. The chain's CDR3 is CASSAQGGPGRGYTF. The DNA for the CDR3 is TGTGCCAGCAGTGCCCAGGGTGGGCCAGGAAGAGGCTACACCTTC.

This clone was seen many times. The genes are TRBV5-5 and TRBJ1-6; D possibly corresponds to TRBD1 (6 bases). The CDR3 has 13 amino acids. The V and J ends lost 4 bases and 10 bases respectively, with 12 bases between them. Germline V gives CDR1 SGHKS, CDR2 YYEKEE (reference sequence). The CDR3 protein is CASSRTVGSPLHF. CDR3 in DNA: TGTGCCAGCAGCCGGACAGTAGGGTCACCCCTCCACTTT.

The genes are TRBV19 and TRBJ1-1, with D unclear. Trimming pared 1 base from V and 5 bases from J, leaving 8 bases between. The CDR3 is 13 amino acids. Germline V CDR1 and CDR2: LNHDA, SQIVND (reference sequence). The CDR3 nucleotides read TGTGCCAGTAGTATAGTCCTCGGGACTGAAGCTTTCTTT. It specifies CASSIVLGTEAFF.

V is TRBV4-3 and J is TRBJ1-2; a weak D match, TRBD1 (5 bases). The germline gives CDR1 LGHNA, CDR2 YSLEER. V lost 0 bases and J 4 bases, leaving 18 bases between the germline ends. The CDR3 totals 17 residues. The CDR3 here is CASSQDRTGLWGYGYTF. The DNA for the CDR3 is TGCGCCAGCAGCCAAGATCGGACGGGACTCTGGGGCTATGGCTACACCTTC.

The chain couples TRBV7-3 to TRBJ2-1; 8 bases are shared with TRBD2. V trimming: 0 bases; J trimming: 6 bases; junction bases outside the gene matches: 7. CDR1 SGHTA and CDR2 FQGTGA come from the germline V gene. This CDR3 has 16 amino acids. In DNA, the CDR3 is TGTGCCAGCAGCTTAACCACGGCGGGGGGCCTCAATGAGCAGTTCTTC. Its translation: CASSLTTAGGLNEQFF.

This chain connects TRBV7-2 to TRBJ2-7, with a weak D call TRBD2 (6 bases). Trimming removed 1 base from V and 0 bases from J, with 7 bases in between. The CDR3 is 14 residues long. The germline gives CDR1 SGHTA, CDR2 FQGNSA. The CDR3 coding sequence is TGTGCCAGCAGCTTAGACGGGAGCTCCTACGAGCAGTACTTC. It translates to CASSLDGSSYEQYF. The whole variable domain, remainder taken from reference TRBV7-2 and TRBJ2-7, is GAGVSQSPSNKVTEKGKDVELRCDPISGHTALYWYRQSLGQGLEFLIYFQGNSAPDKSGLPSDRFSAERTGGSVSTLTIQRTQQEDSAVYLCASSLDGSSYEQYFGPGTRLTVT.

This clone was seen only a few times. V gene TRBV5-1 combines with J gene TRBJ2-3; a possible D gene is TRBD1 (6 bases). The ends were cut back, 2 bases at V and 6 bases at J, with 22 bases in the middle. The CDR3 runs to 17 residues. Germline loops: CDR1 SGHRS, CDR2 YFSETQ. The CDR3 DNA is TGCGCCAGCAGCTTAAGTCCCGGACAGAATCTGTGGGATACGCAGTATTTT. Translation: CASSLSPGQNLWDTQYF.

This chain connects TRBV28 to TRBJ1-2, with no clear D. Germline assignment: CDR1 MDHEN and CDR2 SYDVKM. V lost 8 bases to trimming and J lost 3 bases, with 7 bases between them. The CDR3 sequence is 11 residues long. The CDR3 DNA is TGTGCCAGCTTTTCAGACTATGGCTACACCTTC. Its protein product is CASFSDYGYTF.

By sample fraction, this clone is medium-sized. V and J are TRBV7-2 and TRBJ2-1, with D unresolved. The CDR3 consists of 15 residues. V dropped 1 base and J dropped 1 base, with 8 bases sitting between them. The V gene's germline CDR1 is SGHTA and CDR2 FQGNSA. For the CDR3, the DNA is TGTGCCAGCAGCTTAGGGGCGAGTTCCTACAATGAGCAGTTCTTC. It translates to CASSLGASSYNEQFF.

This clone was counted a single time. The V and J genes are TRBV2 and TRBJ1-1; D not certain. V gave up 8 bases and J gave up 1 base, with 11 bases separating them. CDR1 is SNHLY and CDR2 is FYNNEI in the germline V gene. The CDR3 is made up of 13 amino acids. CDR3 sequence (DNA): TGTGCCAGCGCTAACTCGGGGAACACTGAAGCTTTCTTT. This sequence encodes CASANSGNTEAFF.

The chain has TRBV13 and TRBJ2-7; D may be TRBD1 (5 bases). The CDR3 is 16 residues long. V was clipped by 3 bases and J by 2 bases, with 17 bases between them. CDR1 PRHDT and CDR2 FYEKMQ come from the germline V gene (reference sequence). CDR3 nucleotide sequence: TGTGCCAGCAGCTTCGGAATAGGGGCGTGGGCCTACGAGCAGTACTTC. This codes for CASSFGIGAWAYEQYF.

The J gene is TRBJ2-7, the V gene TRBV2; 7 nucleotides match TRBD1. This CDR3 is 15 amino acids long. V lost 4 bases, J lost 1 base, and 7 bases stayed unmatched. Germline CDR1 reads SNHLY; CDR2 reads FYNNEI. The CDR3, as DNA: TGTGCCAGCAGTGCTGAGACAGGGTGGTCCTACGAGCAGTACTTC. Amino acid sequence: CASSAETGWSYEQYF. Full variable domain (remainder filled in from reference TRBV2 and TRBJ2-7): EPEVTQTPSHQVTQMGQEVILRCVPISNHLYFYWYRQILGQKVEFLVSFYNNEISEKSEIFDDQFSVERPDGSNFTLKIRSTKLEDSAMYFCASSAETGWSYEQYFGPGTRLTVT.

V usage is TRBV28 and J usage is TRBJ1-5; the D is unclear. V shed 1 base and J shed 0 bases, with 13 bases lying between them. The CDR3 spans 17 residues. Germline CDR1 reads MDHEN; CDR2 reads SYDVKM. This CDR3 reads CASSLLVAGYSNQPQHF. DNA for the CDR3: TGTGCCAGCAGTTTATTAGTGGCAGGATATAGCAATCAGCCCCAGCATTTT.

This clone was observed a handful of times. V is TRBV3-1 (or the pseudogene TRBV3-2) and J is TRBJ1-6; D gene uncertain. CDR3 size: 15 residues. Per the germline V gene, CDR1 is LGHDT and CDR2 is YNNKEL (reference sequence). V was cut by 1 base and J by 0 bases, with 4 bases left in between. The CDR3 sequence: CASSQGVSYNSPLHF. The CDR3 DNA follows: TGTGCCAGCAGCCAAGGCGTCTCCTATAATTCACCCCTCCACTTT.